This TCR beta chain originates from a study of early T cells in non-severe SARS-CoV-2 infection. Study-wide points: Reliance on VDJdb matching favored anti-spike CD8 responses; private and CD4 specificities were missed.

Unique molecular identifiers were added to individual cDNA molecules. TCRdb redid the calling of the 5' RACE reads with MiXCR, one entry per CDR3 protein. Altogether 32,000 or so distinct CDR3 sequences are present, roughly 6% being singletons, with the ten largest covering 5.5% to 6%. The CDR3 covers 13 residues. Per the germline V gene, CDR1 is LGHNA and CDR2 is YNFKEQ. The V end was cut by 6 bases, the J end by 5 bases, with 11 bases between. This clonotype has ten or more counts. Its specificity is unknown. This clonotype was sampled from an adult who was a healthcare worker with PCR-confirmed SARS-CoV-2 infection or an uninfected control (not recorded which). Input material: whole blood. The chain has TRBV4-2 and TRBJ2-1, with D perhaps assigned TRBD1 or TRBD2 (5 bases each). CDR3 residues: CASSVRGHNEQFF. The CDR3 coding sequence is TGTGCCAGCAGTGTGAGGGGACACAATGAGCAGTTCTTC.